Listed here are 6 T cell receptor beta chains from one sample, sequenced in a study of shared clonotypes between healthy human individuals. As defined, naive CD8 cells were CD45RO-negative and positively selected for CCR7, with terminally differentiated effector memory CD45RA+ cells excluded. Sequencing used immunoSEQ multiplex PCR; TCRdb keeps in-frame clones, though not all of them. Of about 1,800,000 clones listed, about 95% are singletons. Input material: naive CD8+ T cells sorted from blood. These receptor sequences come from a man between 18 and 35 years old in good health.

J is TRBJ2-7 and V is TRBV6-5; a weak D match, TRBD1 (6 bases). This CDR3 comprises 14 residues. The germline CDR1 and CDR2 sequences are MNHEY and SVGAGI. The germline V and J ends were trimmed by 5 bases and 5 bases, with 16 bases remaining between them. CDR3 nucleotides: TGTGCCAGCAGTACCTCAGGGGAGAGCCACGAGCAGTACTTC. Translated, it gives CASSTSGESHEQYF.

This chain links TRBV19 with TRBJ1-1; 7 bases are shared with TRBD1. After removal of 5 bases from V and 3 bases from J, the junction contained 9 bases not matched to a gene. The CDR3 is made up of 15 amino acids. Germline CDR1 and CDR2: LNHDA and SQIVND (reference sequence). The CDR3, as DNA: TGTGCCAGTAGTTTAGCCCCAGGGGGAGACACTGAAGCTTTCTTT. Its protein product is CASSLAPGGDTEAFF. Using reference TRBV19 and TRBJ1-1 for the parts outside the CDR3, the full variable domain is DGGITQSPKYLFRKEGQNVTLSCEQNLNHDAMYWYRQDPGQGLRLIYYSQIVNDFQKGDIAEGYSVSREKKESFPLTVTSAQKNPTAFYLCASSLAPGGDTEAFFGQGTRLTVV.

The V and J genes are TRBV11-2 and TRBJ2-1, with 7 positions matching TRBD2. Germline-derived CDR1 and CDR2 are SGHAT and FQNNGV. V lost 5 bases and J lost 5; bases outside the gene matches: 9. CDR3 size: 15 residues. The CDR3 DNA follows: TGTGCCAGCAGCCGCCCCTGGGACTATCACAATGAGCAGTTCTTC. This gives the protein CASSRPWDYHNEQFF.

The CDR3 bases are TGTGCCAGCCGGCCTGCAGGGGACACCGGGGAGCTGTTTTTT. This codes for CASRPAGDTGELFF. The chain carries TRBV5-4 and TRBJ2-2, with D tentatively TRBD1 (6 bases). Germline V gene lookup returns CDR1 SGHNT and CDR2 YYREEE (reference sequence). The germline V and J ends were trimmed by 7 bases and 3 bases, with 13 bases remaining between them. CDR3 size: 14 residues.

This sequence joins TRBV15 and TRBJ2-6, with no clear D. V dropped 6 bases and J dropped 0 bases, with 9 bases sitting between them. The CDR3 has 15 residues. The V gene's germline CDR1 is LNHNV and CDR2 YYDKDF (reference sequence). The chain's CDR3 is CATSDSSSGANVLTF. The CDR3 DNA sequence: TGTGCCACCAGTGATTCTAGCTCTGGGGCCAACGTCCTGACTTTC.

This chain links TRBV5-6 with TRBJ2-3; 7 bases line up with TRBD2. The CDR3 runs 15 residues. V lost 0 bases, J lost 3 bases, and 4 bases stayed unmatched. Germline V gene data show CDR1 as SGHDT and CDR2 as YYEEEE. For the CDR3, the DNA is TGTGCCAGCAGCTTGGAGCGGGACCTAACAGATACGCAGTATTTT. Translation gives CASSLERDLTDTQYF.